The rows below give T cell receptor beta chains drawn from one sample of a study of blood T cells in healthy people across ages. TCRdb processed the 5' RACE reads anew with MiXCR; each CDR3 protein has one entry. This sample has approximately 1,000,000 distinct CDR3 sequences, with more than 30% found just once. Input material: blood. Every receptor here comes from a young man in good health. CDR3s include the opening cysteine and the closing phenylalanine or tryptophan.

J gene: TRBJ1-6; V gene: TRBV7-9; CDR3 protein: CASSGDSGNSPLHF
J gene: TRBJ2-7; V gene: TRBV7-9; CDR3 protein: CASSLNRQEEYF
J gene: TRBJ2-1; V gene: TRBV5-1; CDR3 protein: CASSSIIGVRDEQFF
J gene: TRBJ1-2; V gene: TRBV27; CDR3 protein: CASARDRELYGYTF
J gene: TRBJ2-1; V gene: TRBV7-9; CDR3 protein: CASIPGPPYNEQFF
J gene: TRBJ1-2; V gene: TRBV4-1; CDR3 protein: CASSQDDNRGGYGYTF
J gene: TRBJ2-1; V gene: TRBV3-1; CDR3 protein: CASSQDASGGYNEQFF
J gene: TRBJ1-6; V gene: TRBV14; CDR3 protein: CASSQTSRSPLHF
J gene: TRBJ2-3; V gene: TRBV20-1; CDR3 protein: CSALPGLLEGDTQYF
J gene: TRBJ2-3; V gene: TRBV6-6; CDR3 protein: CASRTSIKTDTQYF
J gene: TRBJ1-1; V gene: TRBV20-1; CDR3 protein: CSASKPLNTEAFF
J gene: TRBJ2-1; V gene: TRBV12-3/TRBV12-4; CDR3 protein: CPSSLWQGGQFF
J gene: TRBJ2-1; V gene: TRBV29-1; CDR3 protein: CSVRRGDSYNEQFF
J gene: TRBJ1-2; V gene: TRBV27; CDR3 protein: CASAGGTGANYGYTF
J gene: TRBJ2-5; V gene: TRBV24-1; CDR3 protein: CATGDMGLRYF
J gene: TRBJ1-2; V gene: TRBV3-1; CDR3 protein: CASSQDAGYQGYTF
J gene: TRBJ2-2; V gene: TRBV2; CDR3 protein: CASSVAGGGTGELFF
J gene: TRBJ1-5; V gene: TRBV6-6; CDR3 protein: CASTTGGAQHF
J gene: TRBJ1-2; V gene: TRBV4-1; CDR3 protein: CASSQDLDARRGYTF
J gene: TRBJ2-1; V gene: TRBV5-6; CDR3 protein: CASSLGIGPNEQFF
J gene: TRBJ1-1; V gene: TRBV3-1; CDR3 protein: CASSRNGGSGEAFF
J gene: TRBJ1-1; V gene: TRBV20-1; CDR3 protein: CSASQDTNTEAFF
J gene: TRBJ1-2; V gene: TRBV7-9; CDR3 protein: CASSPRWAYQGYTF
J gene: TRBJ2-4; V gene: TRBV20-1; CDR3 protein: CSAFGGHTKNIQYF
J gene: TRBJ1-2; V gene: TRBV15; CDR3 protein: CATSRNLHRQERNYGYTF
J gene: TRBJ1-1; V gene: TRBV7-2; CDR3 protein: CASSQGQENIEAFF
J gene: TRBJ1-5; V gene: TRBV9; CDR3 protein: CASSASSYSNQPQHF
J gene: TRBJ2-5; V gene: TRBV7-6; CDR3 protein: CASSAGTGSQETQYF
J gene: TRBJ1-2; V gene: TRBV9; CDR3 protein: CASSVGDRGQGGYTF
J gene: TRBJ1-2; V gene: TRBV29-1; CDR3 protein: CSVDEGSVYGYTF
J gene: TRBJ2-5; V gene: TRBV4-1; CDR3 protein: CASKLERGVDNEQYF
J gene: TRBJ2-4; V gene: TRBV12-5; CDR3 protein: CASVLAKNIQYF
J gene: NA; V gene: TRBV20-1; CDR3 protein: CSARPGPVYEQYF
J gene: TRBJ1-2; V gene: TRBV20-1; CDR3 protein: CSARGTRRQGDYGYTF